Listed below are T cell receptor beta chains from one sample, sequenced in a study of CD8+ T cells in alopecia areata. Sequencing used immunoSEQ multiplex PCR; TCRdb keeps in-frame clones, though not all of them. The sample has around 100,000 clones; roughly 55% are singletons. Sequences were derived from CD8+ T cells sorted from blood, sampled at week 24, from a patient treated with tofacitinib. Receptor source: a human donor with alopecia areata. CDR3s include the opening cysteine and the closing phenylalanine or tryptophan. A D gene is named only where the DNA matches it firmly. Clone sizes are given selectively: once, few, many, or a class where the clone is expanded.

TRBJ1-1,.,TRBD1,TRBV25-1,CATTFTGASAEAFF,TGTGCCACCACTTTTACAGGGGCGAGCGCTGAAGCTTTCTTT
TRBJ1-1,few,.,TRBV29-1,CSVDSTDNTEAFF,TGCAGCGTTGACTCTACAGATAACACTGAAGCTTTCTTT
TRBJ2-2,.,TRBD2,TRBV5-4,CASSPGLAGELFF,TGTGCCAGCAGCCCGGGACTAGCCGGGGAGCTGTTTTTT
TRBJ1-2,.,TRBD1,TRBV2,CASSAGTGIYGYTF,TGTGCCAGCAGTGCCGGGACAGGGATCTATGGCTACACCTTC
TRBJ2-4,few,.,TRBV10-3,CAISESTGRTKNIQYF,TGTGCCATCAGTGAGTCAACAGGGAGGACGAAAAACATTCAGTACTTC
TRBJ2-5,.,.,TRBV9,CASSVGGGKETQYF,TGTGCCAGCAGCGTAGGTGGGGGGAAAGAGACCCAGTACTTC
TRBJ2-5,.,.,TRBV5-6,CASSQRDRYTQETQYF,TGTGCCAGCAGCCAACGCGACAGATACACCCAAGAGACCCAGTACTTC
TRBJ1-2,.,TRBD1,TRBV6-5,CASTRGNGYTF,TGTGCCAGCACCAGGGGGAATGGCTACACCTTC
TRBJ1-1,few,.,TRBV6-5,CASSGLGMEAFF,TGTGCCAGCAGCGGATTGGGGATGGAAGCTTTCTTT
TRBJ1-2,few,TRBD1,TRBV5-6,CASSLDRVYGYTF,TGTGCCAGCAGCCTCGACAGGGTCTATGGCTACACCTTC
TRBJ2-1,.,.,TRBV6-1,CASSGGNEQFF,TGTGCCAGCAGCGGGGGAAATGAGCAGTTCTTC
TRBJ2-7,.,.,TRBV7-9,CASSLGRGAYEQYF,TGTGCCAGCAGCCTGGGGAGGGGGGCTTACGAGCAGTACTTC
TRBJ2-1,once,TRBD1,TRBV27,CASSYRGPDNEQFF,TGTGCCAGCAGTTACAGGGGACCCGACAATGAGCAGTTCTTC
TRBJ1-1,.,.,TRBV27,CASSLSFAAELDTEAFF,TGTGCCAGCAGTTTAAGTTTCGCTGCAGAATTGGACACTGAAGCTTTCTTT
TRBJ2-6,.,.,TRBV9,CASSVWDSLGGANVLTF,TGTGCCAGCAGCGTCTGGGACTCCTTAGGTGGGGCCAACGTCCTGACTTTC
TRBJ2-5,few,TRBD2,TRBV11-2,CASTLAGETQYF,TGTGCCAGCACCCTAGCGGGGGAGACCCAGTACTTC
TRBJ1-1,.,.,TRBV9,CASSATPTGYTEAFF,TGTGCCAGCAGCGCAACCCCTACGGGGTACACTGAAGCTTTCTTT
TRBJ2-7,once,.,TRBV5-6,CASSLSGPYEQYF,TGTGCCAGCAGCCTATCTGGCCCCTACGAGCAGTACTTC
TRBJ1-2,once,.,TRBV6-6,CASSYLGGGGYTF,TGTGCCAGCAGTTACTTGGGGGGAGGAGGCTACACCTTC
TRBJ1-2,.,.,TRBV6-6,CASMFSEGDYGYTF,TGTGCCAGCATGTTCTCCGAAGGCGACTATGGCTACACCTTC
TRBJ2-3,.,TRBD2,TRBV7-9,CASSSTSSGGPRVTQYF,TGTGCCAGCAGCTCTACATCTAGCGGGGGGCCCCGGGTTACGCAGTATTTT
TRBJ1-2,.,.,TRBV4-1,CASSTVSSGYGYTF,TGCGCCAGCAGCACCGTTTCGTCGGGCTATGGCTACACCTTC
TRBJ2-1,.,TRBD1,TRBV7-9,CASSLWGQGALSYNEQFF,TGTGCCAGCAGCTTATGGGGACAGGGGGCCCTCTCCTACAATGAGCAGTTCTTC
TRBJ2-1,.,TRBD2,TRBV5-1,CASSLYPTSGGYNEQFF,TGCGCCAGCAGCTTGTATCCGACTAGCGGGGGCTACAATGAGCAGTTCTTC
TRBJ1-2,.,.,TRBV7-9,CASTLQQTQEGYTF,TGTGCCAGCACCCTACAACAGACCCAGGAGGGCTACACCTTC
TRBJ1-1,.,.,TRBV27,CASSLSAGEDTEAFF,TGTGCCAGCAGTTTATCGGCAGGGGAGGACACTGAAGCTTTCTTT
TRBJ2-3,.,.,TRBV27,CASGLPLSGTDTQYF,TGTGCCAGCGGTCTCCCCTTGAGCGGCACAGATACGCAGTATTTT
TRBJ2-2,few,.,TRBV6-5,CASSYSELGELFF,TGTGCCAGCAGTTACAGTGAGCTAGGGGAGCTGTTTTTT
TRBJ1-3,.,.,TRBV5-6,CASSPGFGNTIYF,TGTGCCAGCAGCCCGGGGTTTGGAAACACCATATATTTT
TRBJ2-7,.,TRBD2,TRBV13,CASSTGTSASYEQYF,TGTGCCAGCAGCACCGGGACTAGCGCATCCTACGAGCAGTACTTC
TRBJ2-5,few,.,TRBV7-9,CASTGNQETQYF,TGTGCCAGCACGGGGAATCAAGAGACCCAGTACTTC
TRBJ2-5,.,.,TRBV6-5,CASTGAQETQYF,TGTGCCAGCACGGGGGCCCAAGAGACCCAGTACTTC
TRBJ1-1,.,.,TRBV4-1,CASSQVGTPNTEAFF,TGCGCCAGCAGCCAAGTTGGGACCCCAAACACTGAAGCTTTCTTT
TRBJ2-1,few,TRBD2,TRBV6-4,CASSEIGGGPNEQFF,TGTGCCAGCAGTGAAATCGGCGGGGGGCCCAATGAGCAGTTCTTC
TRBJ1-1,.,.,TRBV6-5,CASSYSEGMNTEAFF,TGTGCCAGCAGTTACTCGGAGGGGATGAACACTGAAGCTTTCTTT
TRBJ1-2,.,TRBD1,TRBV7-4,CASSPTPTGEDYGYTF,TGTGCCAGCAGCCCCACCCCCACAGGGGAGGACTATGGCTACACCTTC
TRBJ1-1,.,.,TRBV13,CASSPRVANTEAFF,TGTGCCAGCAGCCCCCGGGTGGCGAACACTGAAGCTTTCTTT
TRBJ1-2,few,.,TRBV4-1,CASSQDVTANYGYTF,TGCGCCAGCAGCCAAGATGTTACCGCCAACTATGGCTACACCTTC
TRBJ1-1,.,.,TRBV6-5,CASSLQGWNTEAFF,TGTGCCAGCAGTCTACAGGGATGGAACACTGAAGCTTTCTTT
TRBJ2-5,once,.,TRBV19,CASSIVGTWDETQYF,TGTGCCAGTAGTATCGTCGGCACATGGGATGAGACCCAGTACTTC
TRBJ1-1,.,TRBD1,TRBV27,CASSWTGENTEAFF,TGTGCCAGCAGTTGGACAGGGGAGAACACTGAAGCTTTCTTT
TRBJ1-6,.,.,TRBV6-5,CAIGGGAGSPLHF,TGTGCCATCGGGGGGGGCGCGGGGTCACCCCTCCACTTT
TRBJ2-5,.,TRBD2,TRBV30,CAWRDSGLAGRYQETQYF,TGTGCCTGGAGAGACTCGGGACTAGCGGGGAGATACCAAGAGACCCAGTACTTC
TRBJ1-5,few,.,TRBV30,CAWSPGWSNQPQHF,TGTGCCTGGAGTCCAGGGTGGAGCAATCAGCCCCAGCATTTT
TRBJ1-1,.,.,TRBV15,CATSEQYTEAFF,TGTGCCACCAGCGAACAGTACACTGAAGCTTTCTTT
TRBJ2-1,.,TRBD1,TRBV5-1,CASKTGAGSNEQFF,TGCGCCAGCAAGACAGGGGCCGGGAGTAATGAGCAGTTCTTC
TRBJ2-7,many,.,TRBV2,CASTQRYEQYF,TGTGCCAGCACTCAACGCTACGAGCAGTACTTC
TRBJ1-5,.,.,TRBV4-1,CASSQAWEEIQPQHF,TGCGCCAGCAGCCAAGCGTGGGAGGAAATTCAGCCCCAGCATTTT
TRBJ2-7,.,TRBD1,TRBV30,CAWGTGDYEQYF,TGTGCCTGGGGGACAGGGGACTACGAGCAGTACTTC
TRBJ2-1,.,.,TRBV2,CASSESSKVQTPNNEQFF,TGTGCCAGCAGTGAAAGCTCGAAAGTTCAGACCCCCAACAATGAGCAGTTCTTC
TRBJ2-1,.,.,TRBV6-1,CASSPQADEQFF,TGTGCCAGCAGCCCCCAGGCTGATGAGCAGTTCTTC
TRBJ1-1,.,.,TRBV5-6,CASSAEQGYTEAFF,TGTGCCAGCAGCGCCGAACAGGGATACACTGAAGCTTTCTTT
TRBJ1-1,.,.,TRBV7-9,CASSEGDAPNTEAFF,TGTGCCAGCAGCGAGGGGGACGCCCCGAACACTGAAGCTTTCTTT